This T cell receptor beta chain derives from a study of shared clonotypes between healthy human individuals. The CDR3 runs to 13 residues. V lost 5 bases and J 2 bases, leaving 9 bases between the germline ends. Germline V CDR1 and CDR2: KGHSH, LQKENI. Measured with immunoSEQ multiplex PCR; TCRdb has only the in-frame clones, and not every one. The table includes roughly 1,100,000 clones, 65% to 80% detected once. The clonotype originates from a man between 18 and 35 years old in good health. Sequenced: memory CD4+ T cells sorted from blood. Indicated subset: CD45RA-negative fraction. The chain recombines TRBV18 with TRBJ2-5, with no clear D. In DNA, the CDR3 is TGTGCCAGCTCATCGCAGAGACAAGAGACCCAGTACTTC. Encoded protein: CASSSQRQETQYF.